This T cell receptor beta chain was identified in a study of shared clonotypes between healthy human individuals. Donors included only healthy HIV-negative adults lacking recent acute infections or vaccinations. This table comes from immunoSEQ multiplex PCR, and its TCRdb copy is limited to in-frame clones, with some not included. The sample lists under 750,000 clones; 55% to 75% were seen once. V was pared by 5 bases and J by 1 base, with 5 bases between. Germline CDR1 reads DFQATT; CDR2 reads SNEGSKA (reference sequence). The CDR3 consists of 11 residues. Sequenced sample: memory CD4+ T cells sorted from blood. Documented subset: CD45RA-negative fraction. The receptor's source is a woman between 25 and 40 years old in good health. V and J are TRBV20-1 and TRBJ2-5; no clear D. The CDR3 DNA follows: TGCAGTGCTGGGATCCAAGAGACCCAGTACTTC. Amino acid sequence: CSAGIQETQYF.